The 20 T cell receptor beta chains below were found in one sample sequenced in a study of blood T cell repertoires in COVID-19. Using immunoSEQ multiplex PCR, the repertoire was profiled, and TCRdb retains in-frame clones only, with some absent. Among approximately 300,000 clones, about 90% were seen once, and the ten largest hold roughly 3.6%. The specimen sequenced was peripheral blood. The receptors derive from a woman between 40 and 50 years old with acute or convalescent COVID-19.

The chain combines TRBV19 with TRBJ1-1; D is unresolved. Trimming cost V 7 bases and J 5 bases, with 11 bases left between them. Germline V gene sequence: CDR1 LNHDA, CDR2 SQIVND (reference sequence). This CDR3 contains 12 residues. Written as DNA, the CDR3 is TGTGCCAGTATAGAGGGAAGGACTGAAGCTTTCTTT. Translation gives CASIEGRTEAFF.

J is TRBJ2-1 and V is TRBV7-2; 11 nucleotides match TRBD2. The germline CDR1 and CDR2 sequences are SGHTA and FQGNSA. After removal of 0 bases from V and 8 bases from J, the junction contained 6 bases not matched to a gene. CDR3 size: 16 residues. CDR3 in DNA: TGTGCCAGCAGCTTAGCGCTAGCGGGGGGTCTGTATGAGCAGTTCTTC. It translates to CASSLALAGGLYEQFF.

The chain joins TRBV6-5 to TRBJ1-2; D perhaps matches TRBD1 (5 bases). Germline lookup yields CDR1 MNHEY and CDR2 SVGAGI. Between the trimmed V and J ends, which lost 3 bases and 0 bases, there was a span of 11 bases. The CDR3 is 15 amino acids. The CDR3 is CASSYQGAANYGYTF. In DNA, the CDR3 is TGTGCCAGCAGTTATCAGGGCGCGGCTAACTATGGCTACACCTTC.

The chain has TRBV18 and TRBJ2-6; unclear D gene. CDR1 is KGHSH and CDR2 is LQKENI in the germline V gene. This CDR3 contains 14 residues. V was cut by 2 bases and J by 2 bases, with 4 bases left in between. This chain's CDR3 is CASSPGAGANVLTF. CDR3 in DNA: TGTGCCAGCTCACCAGGAGCTGGGGCCAACGTCCTGACTTTC.

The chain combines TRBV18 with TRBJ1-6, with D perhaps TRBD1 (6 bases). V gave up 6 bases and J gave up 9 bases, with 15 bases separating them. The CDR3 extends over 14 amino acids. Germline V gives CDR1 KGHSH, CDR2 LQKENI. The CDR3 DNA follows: TGTGCCAGCTCTCCCCAGGGGATTAGTTCACCCCTCCACTTT. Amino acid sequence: CASSPQGISSPLHF.

CDR3 amino acids: CARGANTEAFF. The CDR3 DNA follows: TGTGCAAGAGGAGCGAACACTGAAGCTTTCTTT. This rearrangement joins TRBV19 to TRBJ1-1; no firm D call. Looked up from germline, CDR1 is LNHDA and CDR2 is SQIVND (reference sequence). The CDR3 runs to 11 residues. Variable domain in full (rest from reference TRBV19 and TRBJ1-1): DGGITQSPKYLFRKEGQNVTLSCEQNLNHDAMYWYRQDPGQGLRLIYYSQIVNDFQKGDIAEGYSVSREKKESFPLTVTSAQKNPTAFYLCARGANTEAFFGQGTRLTVV.

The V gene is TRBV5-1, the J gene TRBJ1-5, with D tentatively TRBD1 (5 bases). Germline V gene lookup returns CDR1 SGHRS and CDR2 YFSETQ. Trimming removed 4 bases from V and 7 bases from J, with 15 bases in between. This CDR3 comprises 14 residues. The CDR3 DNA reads TGCGCCAGCAGCCTAGACAGCCCGGAACAGCCCCAGCATTTT. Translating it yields CASSLDSPEQPQHF.

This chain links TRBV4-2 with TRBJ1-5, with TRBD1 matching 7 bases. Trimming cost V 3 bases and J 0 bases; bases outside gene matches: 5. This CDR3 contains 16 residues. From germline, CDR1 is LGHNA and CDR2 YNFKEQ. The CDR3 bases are TGTGCCAGCAGCCAGTCGACAGGGTATAGCAATCAGCCCCAGCATTTT. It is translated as CASSQSTGYSNQPQHF.

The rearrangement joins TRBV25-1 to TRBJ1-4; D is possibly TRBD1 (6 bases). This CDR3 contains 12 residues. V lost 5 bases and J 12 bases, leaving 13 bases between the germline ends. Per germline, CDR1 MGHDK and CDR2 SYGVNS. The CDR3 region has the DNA TGTGCCAGCAGTCTGGGGGCGGGTGAACTGTTTTTT. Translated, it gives CASSLGAGELFF.

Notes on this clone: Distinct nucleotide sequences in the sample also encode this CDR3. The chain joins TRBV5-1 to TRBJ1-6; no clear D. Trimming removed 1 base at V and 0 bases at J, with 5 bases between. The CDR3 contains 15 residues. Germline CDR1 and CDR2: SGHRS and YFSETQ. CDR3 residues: CASSLISSYNSPLHF. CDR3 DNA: TGCGCCAGCAGCTTGATCAGCTCCTATAATTCACCCCTCCACTTT. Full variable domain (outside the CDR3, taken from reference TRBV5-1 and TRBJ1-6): KAGVTQTPRYLIKTRGQQVTLSCSPISGHRSVSWYQQTPGQGLQFLFEYFSETQRNKGNFPGRFSGRQFSNSRSEMNVSTLELGDSALYLCASSLISSYNSPLHFGNGTRLTVT.

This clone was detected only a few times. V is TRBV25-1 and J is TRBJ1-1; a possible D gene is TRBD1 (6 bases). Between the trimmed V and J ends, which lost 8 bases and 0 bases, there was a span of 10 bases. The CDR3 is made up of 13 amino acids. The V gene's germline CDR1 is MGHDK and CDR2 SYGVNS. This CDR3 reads CASGGHLNTEAFF. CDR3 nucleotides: TGTGCCAGCGGGGGACATTTGAACACTGAAGCTTTCTTT.

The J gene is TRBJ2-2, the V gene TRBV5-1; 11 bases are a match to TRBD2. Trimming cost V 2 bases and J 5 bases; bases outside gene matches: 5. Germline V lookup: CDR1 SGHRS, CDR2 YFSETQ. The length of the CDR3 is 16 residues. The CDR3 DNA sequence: TGCGCCAGCAGCTTTCTAGCGGGGGGACCTACCGGGGAGCTGTTTTTT. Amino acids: CASSFLAGGPTGELFF.

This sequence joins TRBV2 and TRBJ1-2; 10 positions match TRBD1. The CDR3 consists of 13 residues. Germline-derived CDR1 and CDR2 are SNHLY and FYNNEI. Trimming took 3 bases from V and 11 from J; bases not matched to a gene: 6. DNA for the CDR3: TGTGCCAGCAGTGAGACAGGGGGCTATACGTACACCTTC. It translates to CASSETGGYTYTF.

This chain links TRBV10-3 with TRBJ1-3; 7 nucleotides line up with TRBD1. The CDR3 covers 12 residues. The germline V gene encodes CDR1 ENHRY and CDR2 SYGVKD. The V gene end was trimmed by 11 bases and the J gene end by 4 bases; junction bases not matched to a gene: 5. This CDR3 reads CAYGTAGNTIYF. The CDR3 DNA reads TGTGCCTACGGGACAGCCGGAAACACCATATATTTT.

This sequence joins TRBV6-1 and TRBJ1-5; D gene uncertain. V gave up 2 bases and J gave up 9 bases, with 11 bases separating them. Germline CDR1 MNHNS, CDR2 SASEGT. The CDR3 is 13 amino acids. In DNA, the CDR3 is TGTGCCAGCAGTGAATTTCCCGTCCGGCCCCAGCATTTT. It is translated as CASSEFPVRPQHF.

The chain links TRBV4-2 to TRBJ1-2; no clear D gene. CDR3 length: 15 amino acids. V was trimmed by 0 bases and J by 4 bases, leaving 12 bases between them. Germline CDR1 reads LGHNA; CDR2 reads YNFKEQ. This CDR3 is CASSQDGGPSYGYTF. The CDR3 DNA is TGTGCCAGCAGCCAAGATGGCGGGCCAAGCTATGGCTACACCTTC.

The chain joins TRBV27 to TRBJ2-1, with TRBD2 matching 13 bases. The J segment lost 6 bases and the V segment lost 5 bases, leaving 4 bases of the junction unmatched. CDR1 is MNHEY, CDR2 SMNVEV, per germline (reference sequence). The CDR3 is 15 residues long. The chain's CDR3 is CASSGGTSGVNEQFF. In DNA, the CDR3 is TGTGCCAGCAGTGGGGGGACTAGCGGGGTCAATGAGCAGTTCTTC.

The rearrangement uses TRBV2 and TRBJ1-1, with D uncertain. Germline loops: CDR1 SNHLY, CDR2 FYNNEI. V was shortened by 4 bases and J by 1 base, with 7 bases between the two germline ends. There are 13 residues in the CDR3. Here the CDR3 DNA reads TGTGCCAGCAGTGTCGCGGAGAACACTGAAGCTTTCTTT. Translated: CASSVAENTEAFF.

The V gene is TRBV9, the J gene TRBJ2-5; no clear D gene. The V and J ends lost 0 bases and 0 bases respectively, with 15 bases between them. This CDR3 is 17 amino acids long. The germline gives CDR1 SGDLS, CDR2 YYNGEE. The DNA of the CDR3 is TGTGCCAGCAGCGTAGGCTTTCCAGCGACGTACCAAGAGACCCAGTACTTC. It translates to CASSVGFPATYQETQYF.

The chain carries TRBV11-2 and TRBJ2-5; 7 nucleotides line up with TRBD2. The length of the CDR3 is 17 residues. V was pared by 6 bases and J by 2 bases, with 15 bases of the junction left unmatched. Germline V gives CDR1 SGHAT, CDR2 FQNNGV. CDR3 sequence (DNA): TGTGCCAGCAGTTATAATCCGGGCCCCGGGAGGCAAGAGACCCAGTACTTC. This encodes CASSYNPGPGRQETQYF.